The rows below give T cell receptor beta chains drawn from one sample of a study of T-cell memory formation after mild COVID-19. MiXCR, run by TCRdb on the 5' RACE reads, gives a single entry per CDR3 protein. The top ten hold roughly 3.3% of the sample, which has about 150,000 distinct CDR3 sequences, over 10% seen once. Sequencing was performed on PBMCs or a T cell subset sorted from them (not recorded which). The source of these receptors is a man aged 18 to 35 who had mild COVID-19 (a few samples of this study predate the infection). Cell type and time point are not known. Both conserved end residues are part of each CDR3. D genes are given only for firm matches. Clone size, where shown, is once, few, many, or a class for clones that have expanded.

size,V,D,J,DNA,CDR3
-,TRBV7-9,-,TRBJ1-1,TGTGCCAGCACCCCTGGGGGTACGGCCACTGAAGCTTTCTTT,CASTPGGTATEAFF
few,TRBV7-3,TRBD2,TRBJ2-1,TGTGCCAGCAGCCCCCGGCGGGGGGCTAACAATGAGCAGTTCTTC,CASSPRRGANNEQFF
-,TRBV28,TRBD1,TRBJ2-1,TGTGCCAGCACCCCCGCCGGGACAGGGGGGGACAATGAGCAGTTCTTC,CASTPAGTGGDNEQFF
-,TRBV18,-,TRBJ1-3,TGTGCCAGCTCACGCGGGGAAACTGGAAACACCATATATTTT,CASSRGETGNTIYF
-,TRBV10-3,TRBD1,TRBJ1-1,TGTGCCATCCGGGACAGGATGAACACTGAAGCTTTCTTT,CAIRDRMNTEAFF
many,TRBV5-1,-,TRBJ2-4,TGCGCCAGCAGCATCCGGGGCATTCAGTACTTC,CASSIRGIQYF
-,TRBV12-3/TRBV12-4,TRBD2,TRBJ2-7,TGTGCCAGCAGTGGGGCTAGCGGAATTACCTACGAGCAGTACTTC,CASSGASGITYEQYF
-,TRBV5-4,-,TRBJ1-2,TGTGCCAGCAGCTTGGTGGCAACCCCCTTAGGGGACTATGGCTACACCTTC,CASSLVATPLGDYGYTF
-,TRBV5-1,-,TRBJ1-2,TGCGCCAGCAGCTTGGCCCAGGAGCAGTATGGCTACACCTTC,CASSLAQEQYGYTF
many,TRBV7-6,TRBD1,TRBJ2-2,TGTGCCAGCAGCTCGGGACAGGGGGGCACCGGGGAGCTGTTTTTT,CASSSGQGGTGELFF
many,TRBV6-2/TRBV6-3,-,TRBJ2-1,TGTGCCAGCAGTTACAGGGCCTACAATGAGCAGTTCTTC,CASSYRAYNEQFF
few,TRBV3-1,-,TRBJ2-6,TGTGCCAGCAGAAGTTCAGCCTCTGGGGCCAACGTCCTGACTTTC,CASRSSASGANVLTF
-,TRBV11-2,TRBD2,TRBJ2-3,TGTGCCAGCAGCTACCCGATCAAAGCGGGGGCCACAGATACGCAGTATTTT,CASSYPIKAGATDTQYF
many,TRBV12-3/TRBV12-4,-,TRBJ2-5,TGTGCCAGCAGCCTCAGGGGTTTCCAAGAGACCCAGTACTTC,CASSLRGFQETQYF
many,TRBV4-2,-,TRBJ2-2,TGTGCCAGCAGCCAAGCATCCCGAAACACCGGGGAGCTGTTTTTT,CASSQASRNTGELFF
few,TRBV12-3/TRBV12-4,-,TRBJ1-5,TGTGCCAGCAGCTATTTCAATCAGCCCCAGCATTTT,CASSYFNQPQHF
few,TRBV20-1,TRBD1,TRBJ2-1,TGCAGTGCTAGTGGGGGACAGGGTATCTACAATGAGCAGTTCTTC,CSASGGQGIYNEQFF
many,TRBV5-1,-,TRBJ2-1,TGCGCCAGCAGCTTGGTAGAGGGGCAGGCGCCGTTCTTC,CASSLVEGQAPFF
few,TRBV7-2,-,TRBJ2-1,TGTGCCAGCAGCTTGGTACAGGCCTCCTACAATGAGCAGTTCTTC,CASSLVQASYNEQFF
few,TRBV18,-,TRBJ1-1,TGTGCCAGCTCTCTGAACGGACCAGGGTACACTGAAGCTTTCTTT,CASSLNGPGYTEAFF
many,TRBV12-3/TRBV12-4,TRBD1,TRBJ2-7,TGTGCCAGCAGAATCTCCGGGACAGGGGAGGAGTACTTC,CASRISGTGEEYF
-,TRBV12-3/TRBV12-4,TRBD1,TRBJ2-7,TGTGCCAGCATAACCAGGGGGTTTAAGCCTTACGAGCAGTACTTC,CASITRGFKPYEQYF
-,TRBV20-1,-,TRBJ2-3,TGCAGTGCTAGAGGATCCCTGAAGACAGATACGCAGTATTTT,CSARGSLKTDTQYF
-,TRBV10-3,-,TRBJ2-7,TGTGCCATCAGTGAATCGTCCCGGGAGACCTACGAGCAGTACTTC,CAISESSRETYEQYF
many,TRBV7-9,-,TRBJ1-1,TGTGCCAGCAGCTTAAGGGGGGTATCGGTTGGCGAAGCTTTCTTT,CASSLRGVSVGEAFF
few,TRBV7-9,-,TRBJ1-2,TGTGCCAGCAGCCTAACAGAGCCCGTTAACTATGGCTACACCTTC,CASSLTEPVNYGYTF
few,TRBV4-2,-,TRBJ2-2,TGTGCCAGCAGCCACCCCTCGGCGCGGAACCCGAACACCGGGGAGCTGTTTTTT,CASSHPSARNPNTGELFF
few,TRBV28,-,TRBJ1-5,TGTGCCAGCAGTTTTATCACAGGAAGGTGGAATCAGCCCCAGCATTTT,CASSFITGRWNQPQHF
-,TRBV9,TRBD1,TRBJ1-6,TGTGCCAGCAGCGTACGACAGGGGGCGGGATCACCCCTCCACTTT,CASSVRQGAGSPLHF
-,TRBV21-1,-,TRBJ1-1,TGTGCCAGCAGCAAAAGCCAGGGGGCTTACATGAACACTGAAGCTTTCTTT,CASSKSQGAYMNTEAFF
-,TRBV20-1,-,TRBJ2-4,TGCAGTGCCAGGGGGTGGGAGGGAGCTAGTGGCAAAAACATTCAGTACTTC,CSARGWEGASGKNIQYF
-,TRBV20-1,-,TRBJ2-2,TGCAGTGCTAGAGAGCCCCGCTTGGGGGGGGAGCTGTTTTTT,CSAREPRLGGELFF
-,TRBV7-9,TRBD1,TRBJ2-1,TGTGCCAGCAGCTTTAGAGACAGGGGCATGCATGAGCAGTTCTTC,CASSFRDRGMHEQFF
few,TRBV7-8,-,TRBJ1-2,TGTGCCAGCAGCCCGGGTCCAGAAGAGGGCTACACCTTC,CASSPGPEEGYTF
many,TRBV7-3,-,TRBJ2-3,TGTGCCAGCAGTCGGGGATCAGATACGCAGTATTTT,CASSRGSDTQYF